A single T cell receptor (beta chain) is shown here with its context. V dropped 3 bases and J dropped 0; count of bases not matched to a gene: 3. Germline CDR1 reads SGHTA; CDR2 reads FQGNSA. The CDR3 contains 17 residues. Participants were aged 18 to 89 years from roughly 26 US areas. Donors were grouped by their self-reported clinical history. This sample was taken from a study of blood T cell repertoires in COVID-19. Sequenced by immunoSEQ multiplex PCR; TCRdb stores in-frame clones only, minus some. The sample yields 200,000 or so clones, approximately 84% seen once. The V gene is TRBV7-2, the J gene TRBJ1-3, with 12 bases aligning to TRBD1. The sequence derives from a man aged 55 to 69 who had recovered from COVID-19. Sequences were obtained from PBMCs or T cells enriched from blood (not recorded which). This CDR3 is CASSLGQGAFSGNTIYF. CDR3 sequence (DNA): TGTGCCAGCAGCTTGGGACAGGGGGCCTTCTCTGGAAACACCATATATTTT.